This entry concerns a single TCR beta chain. The antigen remains undetermined. The data were taken from a study of cytomegalovirus exposure and HLA in healthy donors. Both 60 Vbeta primers and 13 Jbeta primers went into the PCR. Data came from immunoSEQ multiplex PCR; TCRdb stores just in-frame clones and leaves some out. Counted here are some 120,000 clones, 9.5% occurring once; the ten biggest clones make up around 3%. The study's findings and limits: When a later analysis was performed, an Asian-associated ancestry cluster reportedly had fewer N-insertions than the roughly 700-donor mean. The authors later linked a missense DCLRE1C variant to TCR beta V- and J-gene trimming. Cytomegalovirus-associated TCR beta chains were listed, numbering approximately 150. TCR beta sequences reportedly predicted the HLA-A and HLA-B alleles of most subjects accurately.

The TCR comes from a man aged 25-45 years in good health and CMV-seronegative. Sequenced input: PBMCs.

The CDR3 spells CASREGRSSGANVLTF. CDR3 sequence (DNA): TGTGCCAGCAGGGAGGGGCGCTCCTCTGGGGCCAACGTCCTGACTTTC. The chain uses TRBV2 and TRBJ2-6; D perhaps matches TRBD2 (6 bases). CDR3 length equals 16 residues. V lost 6 bases, J lost 0 bases, and 12 bases lay in between. From germline, CDR1 is SNHLY and CDR2 FYNNEI.